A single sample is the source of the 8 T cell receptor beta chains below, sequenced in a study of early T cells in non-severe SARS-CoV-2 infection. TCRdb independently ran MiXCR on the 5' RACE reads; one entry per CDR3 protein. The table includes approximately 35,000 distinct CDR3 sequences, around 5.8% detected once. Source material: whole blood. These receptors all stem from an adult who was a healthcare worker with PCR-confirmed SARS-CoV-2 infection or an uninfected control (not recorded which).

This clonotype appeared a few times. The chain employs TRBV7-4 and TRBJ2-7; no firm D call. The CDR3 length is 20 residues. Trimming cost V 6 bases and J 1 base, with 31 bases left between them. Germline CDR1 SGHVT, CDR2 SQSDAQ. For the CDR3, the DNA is TGTGCCAGCAGGCAACCAACCAGGAAAGTGACGGAAGCAATGTCCTACGAGCAGTACTTC. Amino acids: CASRQPTRKVTEAMSYEQYF.

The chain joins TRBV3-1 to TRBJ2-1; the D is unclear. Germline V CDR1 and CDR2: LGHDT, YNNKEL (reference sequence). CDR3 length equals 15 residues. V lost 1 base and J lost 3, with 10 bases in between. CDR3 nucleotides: TGTGCCAGCAGCCAAGTAAGAACTAACTACAATGAGCAGTTCTTC. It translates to CASSQVRTNYNEQFF.

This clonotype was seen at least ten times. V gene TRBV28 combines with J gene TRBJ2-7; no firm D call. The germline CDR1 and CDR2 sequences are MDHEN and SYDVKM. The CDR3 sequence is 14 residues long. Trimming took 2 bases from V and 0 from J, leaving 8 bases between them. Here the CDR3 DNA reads TGTGCCAGCAGTTTAACTGGTTACTCCTACGAGCAGTACTTC. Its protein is CASSLTGYSYEQYF.

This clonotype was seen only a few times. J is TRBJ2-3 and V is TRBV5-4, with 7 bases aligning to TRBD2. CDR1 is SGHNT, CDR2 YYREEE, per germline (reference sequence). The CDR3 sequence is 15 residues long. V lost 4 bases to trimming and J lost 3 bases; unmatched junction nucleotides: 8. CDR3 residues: CASSRGEGLTDTQYF. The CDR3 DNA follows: TGTGCCAGCAGCCGTGGGGAGGGATTGACAGATACGCAGTATTTT.

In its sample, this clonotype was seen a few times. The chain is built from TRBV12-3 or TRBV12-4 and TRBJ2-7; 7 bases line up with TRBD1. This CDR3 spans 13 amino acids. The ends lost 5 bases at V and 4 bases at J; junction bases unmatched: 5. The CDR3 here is CASSPDRRYEQYF. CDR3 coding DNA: TGTGCCAGCAGTCCGGACAGGCGATACGAGCAGTACTTC.

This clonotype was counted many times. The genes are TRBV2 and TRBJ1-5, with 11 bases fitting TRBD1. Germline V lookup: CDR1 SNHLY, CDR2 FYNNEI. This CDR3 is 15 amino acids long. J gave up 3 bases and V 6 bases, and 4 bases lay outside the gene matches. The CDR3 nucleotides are TGTGCCAGCAGCGGGGACAGGGGGTTCAATCAGCCCCAGCATTTT. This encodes CASSGDRGFNQPQHF.

The CDR3 DNA is TGCAGTGCTAGAGATGGACGCGGGAATCAAGAGACCCAGTACTTC. Protein: CSARDGRGNQETQYF. The rearrangement joins TRBV20-1 to TRBJ2-5; tentative D call: TRBD2 (6 bases). CDR3 size: 15 residues. Germline assignment: CDR1 DFQATT and CDR2 SNEGSKA (reference sequence). V lost 0 bases and J lost 2, with 13 bases in between.

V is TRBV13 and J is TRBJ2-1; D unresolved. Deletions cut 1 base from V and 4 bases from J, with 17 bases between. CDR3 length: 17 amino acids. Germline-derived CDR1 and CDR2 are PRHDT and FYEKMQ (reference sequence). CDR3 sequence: CASSLASIGARYNEQFF. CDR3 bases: TGTGCCAGCAGCTTAGCCTCAATAGGAGCGAGGTACAATGAGCAGTTCTTC.